The 30 T cell receptor beta chains below all came from one sample that was sequenced in a study of siplizumab effects on memory and regulatory T cells. Sequencing was performed with immunoSEQ multiplex PCR; in TCRdb, only in-frame clones are kept and a portion is missing. This repertoire shows about 87,000 clones, 90% to 95% found once; its top ten account for over 0.25%. The sequencing sample was made of non-Treg CD4+ T cells sorted from blood. The receptors stem from a human donor in good health.

The DNA for the CDR3 is TGTGCCAGCAGCTTGGTCAGGAGCTCCTACAATGAGCAGTTCTTC. Its protein is CASSLVRSSYNEQFF. This chain joins TRBV5-8 and TRBJ2-1; D is uncertain. The germline V gene encodes CDR1 SGHTS and CDR2 YDEGEE. V gave up 0 bases and J gave up 0 bases, with 7 bases separating them. The CDR3 extends over 15 amino acids.

V is TRBV5-4 and J is TRBJ2-2; D is tentatively TRBD1 or TRBD2 (5 bases each). Germline values: CDR1 SGHNT, CDR2 YYREEE (reference sequence). The CDR3 covers 15 residues. Trimming stripped 1 base from V and 5 bases from J, with 12 bases between. The CDR3 region is CASSLQGVETGELFF. CDR3 sequence (DNA): TGTGCCAGCAGCTTGCAGGGAGTCGAGACCGGGGAGCTGTTTTTT.

V usage is TRBV4-1 and J usage is TRBJ2-7; 8 bases line up with TRBD1. CDR3 length equals 16 residues. CDR1 and CDR2 (germline): MGHRA, YSYEKL. V gave up 0 bases and J gave up 6 bases; unmatched junction bases: 10. The CDR3 DNA reads TGCGCCAGCAGCCAAGATGGGGCAGGGGGCTTTGGCGAGCAGTACTTC. Translated: CASSQDGAGGFGEQYF.

This chain links TRBV11-2 with TRBJ2-5; TRBD2 agrees at 8 bases. This CDR3 is 16 amino acids long. V dropped 1 base and J dropped 5; count of bases not matched to a gene: 9. CDR1 is SGHAT and CDR2 is FQNNGV in the germline V gene. The CDR3 bases are TGTGCCAGCAGCTTAGGTGAAGCGGGAGTAGGGGAGACCCAGTACTTC. Its translation is CASSLGEAGVGETQYF. The full variable domain, rest sourced from reference TRBV11-2 and TRBJ2-5, is EAGVAQSPRYKIIEKRQSVAFWCNPISGHATLYWYQQILGQGPKLLIQFQNNGVVDDSQLPKDRFSAERLKGVDSTLKIQPAKLEDSAVYLCASSLGEAGVGETQYFGPGTRLLVL.

CDR3 in amino acids: CATRTSGTGGEQFF. CDR3 nucleotide sequence: TGTGCCACACGGACTAGCGGGACTGGGGGTGAGCAGTTCTTC. V usage is TRBV19 and J usage is TRBJ2-1; 12 bases are a match to TRBD2. The CDR3 has 14 residues. The germline CDR1 and CDR2 sequences are LNHDA and SQIVND (reference sequence). Trimming took 10 bases from V and 9 from J; bases not matched to a gene: 10.

The chain joins TRBV14 to TRBJ2-1; 7 bases align to TRBD2. The CDR3 consists of 13 residues. The germline V gene has CDR1 SGHDN and CDR2 FVKESK. Germline trimming cut 2 bases from V and 10 bases from J; bases unmatched to any gene: 5. The DNA of the CDR3 is TGTGCCAGCAGCCAACTCGGGGGAGGGGAGCAGTTCTTC. This codes for CASSQLGGGEQFF.

This chain connects TRBV5-6 to TRBJ1-2; 10 nucleotides line up with TRBD1. The ends lost 4 bases at V and 4 bases at J; junction bases unmatched: 13. Germline V CDR1 and CDR2: SGHDT, YYEEEE. This CDR3 comprises 17 residues. CDR3 region: CASSERDRGPFLYGYTF. The CDR3 DNA is TGTGCCAGCAGCGAACGGGACAGGGGTCCTTTTCTCTATGGCTACACCTTC.

The V and J genes are TRBV6-1 and TRBJ1-4, with TRBD1 identical over 9 bases. With 10 bases clipped from V and 6 bases from J, the junction kept 6 bases outside the gene matches. CDR1 and CDR2 from the germline V gene are MNHNS and SASEGT. This CDR3 spans 13 amino acids. The CDR3: CATQTGGYEKLFF. The CDR3 region has the DNA TGTGCCACCCAGACAGGGGGATATGAAAAACTGTTTTTT.

CDR3 in amino acids: CAWSVLRTSGGAFPETQYF. The DNA of the CDR3 is TGTGCCTGGAGTGTACTGAGGACTAGCGGGGGGGCCTTCCCAGAGACCCAGTACTTC. This chain joins TRBV30 and TRBJ2-5, with 15 bases identical to TRBD2. The CDR3 contains 19 residues. The ends lost 0 bases at V and 4 bases at J; junction bases unmatched: 12. Germline V CDR1 and CDR2: GTSNPN, SVGIG (reference sequence). Variable domain in full (rest from reference TRBV30 and TRBJ2-5): SQTIHQWPATLVQPVGSPLSLECTVEGTSNPNLYWYRQAAGRGLQLLFYSVGIGQISSEVPQNLSASRPQDRQFILSSKKLLLSDSGFYLCAWSVLRTSGGAFPETQYFGPGTRLLVL.

The chain uses TRBV27 and TRBJ1-2, with D maybe TRBD1 (5 bases). The CDR3 covers 14 residues. With 7 bases removed from V and 5 bases from J, the gap between germline ends came to 17 bases. CDR1 MNHEY and CDR2 SMNVEV come from the germline V gene (reference sequence). The CDR3 nucleotides are TGTGCCAGCAAGAGTTTAGGTGACAGTTATGGCTACACCTTC. Residues: CASKSLGDSYGYTF.

V gene TRBV5-4 combines with J gene TRBJ2-5, with TRBD2 matching over 7 bases. This CDR3 is built from 16 residues. The J segment lost 0 bases and the V segment lost 1 base, leaving 6 bases of the junction unmatched. Germline lookup yields CDR1 SGHNT and CDR2 YYREEE (reference sequence). CDR3 in amino acids: CASSLKLAYDQETQYF. The CDR3 coding sequence is TGTGCCAGCAGCTTGAAACTAGCGTACGACCAAGAGACCCAGTACTTC.

The V call is TRBV7-2, the J call TRBJ2-5; the D is unclear. CDR3 size: 11 residues. Germline V gene lookup returns CDR1 SGHTA and CDR2 FQGNSA. Trimming cost V 4 bases and J 14 bases, with 14 bases left between them. For the CDR3, the DNA is TGTGCCAGCAGCTACCTGGATTTGACATACTTC. This encodes CASSYLDLTYF.

The V and J genes are TRBV12-5 and TRBJ2-7; TRBD1 matches at 10 bases. The CDR3 covers 16 residues. CDR1 is LGHNT and CDR2 is FRNRAP in the germline V gene. With V trimmed by 2 bases and J by 0 bases, 4 bases remained unmatched. This CDR3 is CASGLRTGGTSYEQYF. The DNA of the CDR3 is TGTGCTAGTGGTTTGAGGACAGGGGGGACCTCCTACGAGCAGTACTTC.

This chain links TRBV5-1 with TRBJ1-1, with 8 bases matching TRBD1. The CDR3 contains 14 residues. V lost 3 bases to trimming and J lost 1 base; unmatched junction nucleotides: 2. Germline V gene sequence: CDR1 SGHRS, CDR2 YFSETQ. CDR3 bases: TGCGCCAGCAGCTCCGGGACAGGGAACACTGAAGCTTTCTTT. Translated, it gives CASSSGTGNTEAFF.

This chain connects TRBV5-1 to TRBJ2-2; 7 bases are shared with TRBD2. This CDR3 contains 16 residues. CDR1 is SGHRS, CDR2 YFSETQ, per germline. Germline trimming cut 4 bases from V and 1 base from J; bases unmatched to any gene: 7. The CDR3 region is CASSAGGGRNTGELFF. The CDR3 nucleotides read TGCGCCAGCAGCGCGGGCGGGGGACGGAACACCGGGGAGCTGTTTTTT.

This chain uses TRBV4-2 with TRBJ2-7; D is possibly TRBD2 (7 bases). Trimming cost V 1 base and J 0 bases, with 13 bases left between them. Per the germline V gene, CDR1 is LGHNA and CDR2 is YNFKEQ. The CDR3 is made up of 16 amino acids. Here the CDR3 DNA reads TGTGCCAGCAGCCAAGCCGGGGGGCTAAGCTCCTACGAGCAGTACTTC. This sequence encodes CASSQAGGLSSYEQYF.

V gene TRBV6-6 combines with J gene TRBJ1-1; tentative D call: TRBD1 (5 bases). CDR3 length: 14 residues. V lost 6 bases, J lost 1 base, and 12 bases lay in between. Germline V CDR1 and CDR2: MNHNY, SVGAGI (reference sequence). The CDR3 DNA sequence: TGTGCCAGCAGGATTCAGGGTAGGAACACTGAAGCTTTCTTT. Its translation is CASRIQGRNTEAFF.

This chain joins TRBV6-5 and TRBJ1-5; no reliable D call. The CDR3 loop spans 13 amino acids. Germline V gene lookup returns CDR1 MNHEY and CDR2 SVGAGI. V was shortened by 5 bases and J by 7 bases, with 12 bases between the two germline ends. Here the CDR3 reads CASSPYRFQPQHF. Here the CDR3 DNA reads TGTGCCAGCAGTCCCTACAGATTCCAGCCCCAGCATTTT.

This chain links TRBV5-1 with TRBJ1-1; D might be TRBD1 (5 bases). Trimming removed 4 bases at V and 1 base at J, with 14 bases between. Looked up from germline, CDR1 is SGHRS and CDR2 is YFSETQ. The CDR3 covers 15 residues. DNA for the CDR3: TGCGCCAGCAGCCCATCCGGGGGACGGAACACTGAAGCTTTCTTT. Translation: CASSPSGGRNTEAFF. The full variable domain, its missing parts supplied by reference TRBV5-1 and TRBJ1-1, is KAGVTQTPRYLIKTRGQQVTLSCSPISGHRSVSWYQQTPGQGLQFLFEYFSETQRNKGNFPGRFSGRQFSNSRSEMNVSTLELGDSALYLCASSPSGGRNTEAFFGQGTRLTVV.

V is TRBV30 and J is TRBJ2-1; D unclear. The V and J ends lost 2 bases and 0 bases respectively, with 8 bases between them. CDR3 size: 14 residues. Germline loops: CDR1 GTSNPN, CDR2 SVGIG (reference sequence). Written as DNA, the CDR3 is TGTGCCTGGAGTCACATGAGCTCCTACAATGAGCAGTTCTTC. Protein sequence: CAWSHMSSYNEQFF.

V usage is TRBV4-1 and J usage is TRBJ2-3, with 7 bases aligning to TRBD1. The ends lost 2 bases at V and 3 bases at J; junction bases unmatched: 5. The CDR3 loop spans 15 amino acids. From germline, CDR1 is MGHRA and CDR2 YSYEKL. Written as DNA, the CDR3 is TGCGCCAGCAGCCAACAGGGGGTGTTAACAGATACGCAGTATTTT. As protein: CASSQQGVLTDTQYF.

The rearrangement links TRBV5-1 to TRBJ2-7; TRBD1 is a possible D gene (7 bases). Trimming took off 4 bases at V and 0 bases at J, with 14 bases between the two ends. This CDR3 spans 15 amino acids. Per the germline V gene, CDR1 is SGHRS and CDR2 is YFSETQ. In DNA form, the CDR3 reads TGCGCCAGCAGCGGGGGGACAGCGAGCTCCTACGAGCAGTACTTC. Translated: CASSGGTASSYEQYF.

In this sample, this clone turned up once. V and J are TRBV27 and TRBJ2-5; unclear D gene. The J call is doubtful: the DNA matches TRBJ2-7 better. Per germline, CDR1 MNHEY and CDR2 SMNVEV (reference sequence). This CDR3 region has 14 residues. The CDR3 DNA reads as TGTGCCAGCAGTTATCCCGGACGGCCCAACGAGCAGTACTTC. It codes for CASSYPGRPNEQYF.

The V gene is TRBV5-1, the J gene TRBJ2-7; D might be TRBD1 (6 bases). The germline V gene has CDR1 SGHRS and CDR2 YFSETQ. This CDR3 has 14 residues. V gave up 4 bases and J gave up 2 bases, with 13 bases separating them. CDR3 in amino acids: CASSQRQAAYEQYF. Here the CDR3 DNA reads TGCGCCAGCAGCCAAAGACAGGCAGCCTACGAGCAGTACTTC.

The V call is TRBV5-4, the J call TRBJ1-1; 7 bases map to TRBD1. This CDR3 region has 14 residues. The V gene's germline CDR1 is SGHNT and CDR2 YYREEE (reference sequence). The ends lost 5 bases at V and 1 base at J; junction bases unmatched: 5. CDR3: CASSQTGPNTEAFF. As DNA, the CDR3 is TGTGCCAGCAGTCAGACAGGGCCGAACACTGAAGCTTTCTTT.

The table lists this clone with a count of one. This rearrangement joins TRBV11-3 to TRBJ2-3; 7 nucleotides agree with TRBD2. Germline V gene sequence: CDR1 SGHNT, CDR2 YENEEA. V shed 5 bases, J shed 1 base, and the junction held 15 bases outside the gene matches. There are 18 residues in the CDR3. The chain's CDR3 is CASSQTSSIVLGTDTQYF. CDR3 in DNA: TGTGCCAGCAGCCAGACTAGCTCAATCGTCCTTGGCACAGATACGCAGTATTTT.

V is TRBV4-2 and J is TRBJ2-3; a weak D match, TRBD1 (6 bases). Trimming took off 3 bases at V and 1 base at J, with 8 bases between the two ends. The germline gives CDR1 LGHNA, CDR2 YNFKEQ. This CDR3 has 14 residues. The CDR3 DNA follows: TGTGCCAGCAGCCAGGGGGCCCGCACAGATACGCAGTATTTT. Translating it yields CASSQGARTDTQYF.

The V call is TRBV7-9, the J call TRBJ1-2; tentatively, D is TRBD1 (5 bases). The V end was cut by 3 bases, the J end by 5 bases, with 13 bases between. Per the germline V gene, CDR1 is SEHNR and CDR2 is FQNEAQ (reference sequence). The CDR3 totals 14 residues. The CDR3 region is CASSLVGTAYGYTF. DNA for the CDR3: TGTGCCAGCAGCTTGGTTGGGACGGCTTATGGCTACACCTTC.

V usage is TRBV9 and J usage is TRBJ1-3, with TRBD1 as a possible D gene (6 bases). V lost 0 bases to trimming and J lost 0 bases, with 13 bases between them. Germline-derived CDR1 and CDR2 are SGDLS and YYNGEE. This CDR3 is 17 amino acids long. The CDR3 loop is CASSVVAGADSGNTIYF. DNA for the CDR3: TGTGCCAGCAGCGTAGTGGCAGGGGCCGACTCTGGAAACACCATATATTTT.

The rearrangement uses TRBV5-8 and TRBJ2-5, with a weak D call TRBD2 (5 bases). This CDR3 is 16 amino acids long. Germline values: CDR1 SGHTS, CDR2 YDEGEE. The germline V and J ends were trimmed by 7 bases and 0 bases, with 19 bases remaining between them. Here the CDR3 reads CASRNERVGYQETQYF. CDR3 bases: TGTGCCAGCCGTAACGAGAGGGTGGGGTACCAAGAGACCCAGTACTTC.